The 26 T cell receptor beta chains below all came from one sample that was sequenced in a study of cytomegalovirus exposure and HLA in healthy donors (dated by TCRdb to about 2017). The method was the immunoSEQ multiplex PCR assay. For the multiplex PCR, a mixture combining 60 forward primers for TCR Vbeta segments and 13 reverse primers for TCR Jbeta segments was used. The source is immuneACCESS, and TCRdb retained only in-frame sequences with V and J called. Part of the clones is not carried over; for the studies checked, unresolved V genes explain less than half of this, and the remainder is unexplained. The sample table records about 70,000 clones; roughly nine tenths of these occur just once. Around 10% of the sample goes to the ten largest clones. Sequencing was performed on PBMCs. Receptor source: a woman aged 30 to 39 in good health and CMV-seropositive.

This clone was counted a single time. The chain couples TRBV29-1 to TRBJ2-7; maybe TRBD2 (6 bases). Trimming removed 7 bases from V and 6 bases from J, with 19 bases in between. The CDR3 is 13 residues long. Germline values: CDR1 SQVTM, CDR2 ANQGSEA. CDR3 in DNA: TGCAGCGCCCGGGAGTTGATGAGGGGCGAGCAGTACTTC. Protein product: CSARELMRGEQYF.

The rearrangement links TRBV28 to TRBJ2-2; 9 nucleotides align to TRBD2. Germline values: CDR1 MDHEN, CDR2 SYDVKM. This CDR3 spans 16 amino acids. The V and J ends lost 2 bases and 2 bases, in that order; junction bases with no gene match: 3. CDR3 sequence: CASSLQGLANTGELFF. The CDR3 bases are TGTGCCAGCAGTTTACAGGGACTAGCTAACACCGGGGAGCTGTTTTTT. The full variable domain, completed using reference TRBV28 and TRBJ2-2, is DVKVTQSSRYLVKRTGEKVFLECVQDMDHENMFWYRQDPGLGLRLIYFSYDVKMKEKGDIPEGYSVSREKKERFSLILESASTNQTSMYLCASSLQGLANTGELFFGEGSRLTVL.

This clone showed up just once. The rearrangement links TRBV4-1 to TRBJ2-1; TRBD2 agrees at 8 bases. V gave up 4 bases and J gave up 6 bases; unmatched junction bases: 11. This CDR3 is 16 amino acids long. CDR1 MGHRA and CDR2 YSYEKL come from the germline V gene. CDR3 bases: TGCGCCAGCAGCCCCCGGGAAGCGGGAGTGTGCAATGAGCAGTTCTTC. Translating it yields CASSPREAGVCNEQFF.

This clone appeared once. V gene TRBV5-1 combines with J gene TRBJ2-1; unclear D gene. Germline V gene data show CDR1 as SGHRS and CDR2 as YFSETQ. This CDR3 region has 14 residues. Trimming pared 0 bases from V and 4 bases from J, leaving 8 bases between. CDR3 amino acids: CASSLEIGYNEQFF. In DNA form, the CDR3 reads TGCGCCAGCAGCTTGGAGATCGGTTACAATGAGCAGTTCTTC.

CDR3 coding DNA: TGCGCCAGCAGCTTGGCGGCTAGCGGAAGCACAGATACGCAGTATTTT. Translating it yields CASSLAASGSTDTQYF. The chain uses TRBV5-1 and TRBJ2-3, with 7 bases fitting TRBD2. V was pared by 0 bases and J by 0 bases, with 4 bases of the junction left unmatched. From germline, CDR1 is SGHRS and CDR2 YFSETQ. CDR3 length equals 16 residues.

V usage is TRBV4-1 and J usage is TRBJ2-7; 7 positions agree with TRBD2. The CDR3 extends over 15 amino acids. Germline V lookup: CDR1 MGHRA, CDR2 YSYEKL. J gave up 3 bases and V 3 bases, and 8 bases lay outside the gene matches. The CDR3 here is CASSQPLAAFYEQYF. DNA for the CDR3: TGCGCCAGCAGCCAGCCCCTAGCGGCCTTCTACGAGCAGTACTTC.

This clone was seen only once. The genes are TRBV12-5 and TRBJ2-1; 7 nucleotides match TRBD2. V lost 4 bases, J lost 0 bases, and 3 bases stayed unmatched. Per the germline V gene, CDR1 is LGHNT and CDR2 is FRNRAP. This CDR3 is built from 15 residues. Here the CDR3 DNA reads TGTGCTAGTGGTTCCCGGGACTACTCCTACAATGAGCAGTTCTTC. Amino acids: CASGSRDYSYNEQFF.

This clone appeared a single time. The rearrangement links TRBV6-5 to TRBJ2-2; D might be TRBD2 (6 bases). The CDR3 extends over 16 amino acids. Trimming left V 2 bases short and J 4 bases short, with 14 bases between. Germline lookup yields CDR1 MNHEY and CDR2 SVGAGI. CDR3: CASSYRAGRGTGELFF. CDR3 in DNA: TGTGCCAGCAGTTACCGGGCGGGAAGGGGCACCGGGGAGCTGTTTTTT.

J is TRBJ2-7 and V is TRBV6-6, with 8 positions matching TRBD1. The CDR3 extends over 13 amino acids. Per germline, CDR1 MNHNY and CDR2 SVGAGI (reference sequence). J lost 3 bases, V lost 9 bases, and 7 bases had no gene match. Here the CDR3 reads CASLRDRFYEQYF. CDR3 bases: TGTGCCAGTCTCCGGGACAGGTTCTACGAGCAGTACTTC.

The chain links TRBV5-1 to TRBJ2-1, with 8 positions matching TRBD1. Germline V gene data show CDR1 as SGHRS and CDR2 as YFSETQ. CDR3 length: 16 residues. After removal of 0 bases from V and 4 bases from J, the junction contained 6 bases not matched to a gene. CDR3 in DNA: TGCGCCAGCAGCTTGGTGGCAGGGGGCATATACAATGAGCAGTTCTTC. It is translated as CASSLVAGGIYNEQFF.

This clone appeared a few times. The V gene is TRBV10-1, the J gene TRBJ2-2; D not resolved. V shed 4 bases and J shed 4 bases, with 4 bases lying between them. The CDR3 spans 12 residues. Germline CDR1 reads WNHNN; CDR2 reads SYGVQD (reference sequence). This CDR3 reads CASSAGTGELFF. CDR3 DNA: TGCGCCAGCAGTGCGGGCACCGGGGAGCTGTTTTTT.

The chain uses TRBV6-5 and TRBJ1-1; no clear D gene. Germline-derived CDR1 and CDR2 are MNHEY and SVGAGI. This CDR3 comprises 13 residues. V was cut by 6 bases and J by 0 bases, with 8 bases left in between. The CDR3 reads CASSPGMNTEAFF. The CDR3 nucleotides are TGTGCCAGCAGCCCGGGTATGAACACTGAAGCTTTCTTT.

This chain links TRBV27 with TRBJ1-1; D is unresolved. V was shortened by 3 bases and J by 1 base, with 6 bases between the two germline ends. The CDR3 has 13 amino acids. Germline CDR1 reads MNHEY; CDR2 reads SMNVEV (reference sequence). Here the CDR3 reads CASSLNGNTEAFF. For the CDR3, the DNA is TGTGCCAGCAGTTTGAACGGGAACACTGAAGCTTTCTTT.

V gene TRBV10-2 combines with J gene TRBJ1-2; a weak D match, TRBD1 (5 bases). Trimming cost V 0 bases and J 7 bases, with 15 bases left between them. CDR1 is WSHSY, CDR2 SAAADI, per germline. The CDR3 totals 15 residues. The CDR3 nucleotides read TGCGCCAGCAGTGAGTCGTCAGGGCGATCGGGTGGCTACACCTTC. This gives the protein CASSESSGRSGGYTF.

This rearrangement joins TRBV9 to TRBJ2-1; D unresolved. The CDR3 sequence is 16 residues long. V was shortened by 1 base and J by 2 bases, with 13 bases between the two germline ends. Germline V CDR1 and CDR2: SGDLS, YYNGEE. The CDR3 bases are TGTGCCAGCAGCGTACTTTCAGGAAGGACCTACAATGAGCAGTTCTTC. Encoded protein: CASSVLSGRTYNEQFF.

The rearrangement joins TRBV5-4 to TRBJ2-7; 7 nucleotides align to TRBD1. This CDR3 region has 14 residues. V was pared by 4 bases and J by 2 bases, with 6 bases of the junction left unmatched. Germline values: CDR1 SGHNT, CDR2 YYREEE (reference sequence). DNA of the CDR3: TGTGCCAGCAGCCCGCGGACAGGACCCTACGAGCAGTACTTC. Protein sequence: CASSPRTGPYEQYF. Full variable domain (missing parts from reference TRBV5-4 and TRBJ2-7): ETGVTQSPTHLIKTRGQQVTLRCSSQSGHNTVSWYQQALGQGPQFIFQYYREEENGRGNFPPRFSGLQFPNYSSELNVNALELDDSALYLCASSPRTGPYEQYFGPGTRLTVT.

V gene TRBV19 combines with J gene TRBJ2-7, with 11 bases aligning to TRBD1. The CDR3 runs to 13 residues. Germline V gives CDR1 LNHDA, CDR2 SQIVND (reference sequence). Losses at the gene ends were 5 bases for V and 6 bases for J; bases not matched to a gene: 3. The CDR3: CASSPGTGGEQYF. The DNA for the CDR3 is TGTGCCAGTAGTCCCGGGACAGGGGGCGAGCAGTACTTC.

This sequence joins TRBV6-5 and TRBJ1-1; 7 nucleotides align to TRBD1. This CDR3 is built from 16 residues. Germline CDR1 reads MNHEY; CDR2 reads SVGAGI. V shed 2 bases and J 2 bases; nucleotides not matched to a gene: 8. Here the CDR3 reads CASSYAQGVSNTEAFF. The DNA for the CDR3 is TGTGCCAGCAGTTACGCGCAGGGGGTATCTAACACTGAAGCTTTCTTT.

J is TRBJ1-6 and V is TRBV28, with D unclear. This CDR3 is built from 13 residues. Germline V gene data show CDR1 as MDHEN and CDR2 as SYDVKM. The ends were cut back, 5 bases at V and 9 bases at J, with 11 bases in the middle. CDR3 amino acids: CASSPQFPSPLHF. In DNA, the CDR3 is TGTGCCAGCAGTCCTCAGTTTCCTTCACCCCTCCACTTT.

This chain joins TRBV2 and TRBJ1-1; D is perhaps TRBD1 (5 bases). Germline V gene sequence: CDR1 SNHLY, CDR2 FYNNEI. This CDR3 is 13 amino acids long. The V gene lost 1 base and the J gene lost 11 bases, with 14 bases spanning the gap. The CDR3 nucleotides are TGTGCCAGCAGTGAAGGGCAGGGCTGGTCGGCTTTCTTT. It is translated as CASSEGQGWSAFF.

The V call is TRBV5-1, the J call TRBJ1-4, with a weak D call TRBD1 (5 bases). The CDR3 spans 13 residues. Germline CDR1 is SGHRS and CDR2 is YFSETQ. V was clipped by 3 bases and J by 4 bases, with 7 bases between them. This CDR3 reads CASSSGFNEKLFF. The CDR3 region has the DNA TGCGCCAGCAGCTCAGGGTTTAATGAAAAACTGTTTTTT.

The V gene is TRBV11-2, the J gene TRBJ2-7; D is possibly TRBD2 (6 bases). This CDR3 is built from 15 residues. The V and J ends lost 3 bases and 3 bases respectively, with 15 bases between them. CDR1 and CDR2 from the germline V gene are SGHAT and FQNNGV. The CDR3 DNA reads as TGTGCCAGCAGCTTGTCCCTTAGCGGATTCTACGAGCAGTACTTC. This encodes CASSLSLSGFYEQYF.

The chain combines TRBV6-5 with TRBJ2-5; the match to TRBD2 covers 7 bases. After removal of 5 bases from V and 4 bases from J, the junction contained 4 bases not matched to a gene. This CDR3 comprises 13 residues. Germline lookup yields CDR1 MNHEY and CDR2 SVGAGI. The CDR3 protein is CASSLGGGETQYF. As DNA, the CDR3 is TGTGCCAGCAGTCTTGGGGGGGGAGAGACCCAGTACTTC.

The CDR3 loop is CASSPPGQIYGYTF. CDR3 DNA: TGTGCCAGCAGCCCTCCGGGACAGATCTATGGCTACACCTTC. The chain has TRBV14 and TRBJ1-2; 7 bases fit TRBD1. V lost 4 bases and J lost 4; bases outside the gene matches: 6. The CDR3 contains 14 residues. Per germline, CDR1 SGHDN and CDR2 FVKESK.

CDR3 protein: CASLADRDYGYTF. The CDR3 DNA sequence: TGTGCCAGCTTAGCAGACAGGGACTATGGCTACACCTTC. The genes are TRBV18 and TRBJ1-2; 7 bases fit TRBD1. Losses at the gene ends were 7 bases for V and 3 bases for J; bases not matched to a gene: 5. The CDR3 covers 13 residues. From germline, CDR1 is KGHSH and CDR2 LQKENI.

The chain combines TRBV30 with TRBJ2-7; D might be TRBD1 (5 bases). V was shortened by 0 bases and J by 4 bases, with 13 bases between the two germline ends. Germline assignment: CDR1 GTSNPN and CDR2 SVGIG (reference sequence). CDR3 length: 14 amino acids. The CDR3 loop is CAWSVGPPFYEQYF. The CDR3 nucleotides read TGTGCCTGGAGTGTGGGGCCTCCATTTTACGAGCAGTACTTC.